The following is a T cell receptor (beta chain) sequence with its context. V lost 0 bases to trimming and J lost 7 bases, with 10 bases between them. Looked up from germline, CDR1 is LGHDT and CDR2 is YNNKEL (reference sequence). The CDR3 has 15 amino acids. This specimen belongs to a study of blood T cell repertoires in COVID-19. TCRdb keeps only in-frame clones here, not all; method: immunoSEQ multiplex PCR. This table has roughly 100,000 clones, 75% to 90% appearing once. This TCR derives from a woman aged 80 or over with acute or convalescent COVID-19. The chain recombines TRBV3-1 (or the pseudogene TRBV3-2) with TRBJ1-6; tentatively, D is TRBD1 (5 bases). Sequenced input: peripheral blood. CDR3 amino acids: CASSQDQAGNSPLHF. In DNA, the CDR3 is TGTGCCAGCAGCCAAGATCAGGCAGGGAATTCACCCCTCCACTTT.